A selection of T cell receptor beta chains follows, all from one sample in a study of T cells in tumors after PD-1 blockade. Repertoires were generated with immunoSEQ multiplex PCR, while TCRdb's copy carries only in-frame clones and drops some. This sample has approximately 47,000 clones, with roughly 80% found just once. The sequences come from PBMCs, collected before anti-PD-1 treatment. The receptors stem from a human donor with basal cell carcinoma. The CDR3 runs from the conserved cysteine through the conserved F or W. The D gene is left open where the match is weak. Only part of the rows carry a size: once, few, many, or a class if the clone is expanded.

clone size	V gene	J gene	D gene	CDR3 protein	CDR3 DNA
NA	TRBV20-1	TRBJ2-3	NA	CSASSIQGPTDTQYF	TGCAGTGCTAGTTCAATCCAGGGTCCCACAGATACGCAGTATTTT
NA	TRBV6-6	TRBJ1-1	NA	CASSYAGRGDTEAFF	TGTGCCAGCAGTTACGCGGGCAGGGGAGACACTGAAGCTTTCTTT
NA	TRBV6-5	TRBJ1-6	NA	CASSRAAGNSPLHF	TGTGCCAGCAGCCGGGCCGCGGGGAATTCACCCCTCCACTTT
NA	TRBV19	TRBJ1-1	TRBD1	CATLDRVYTEAFF	TGTGCCACCCTGGACAGGGTCTACACTGAAGCTTTCTTT
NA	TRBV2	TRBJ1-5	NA	CASSEALSNQPQHF	TGTGCCAGCAGTGAAGCACTTAGCAATCAGCCCCAGCATTTT
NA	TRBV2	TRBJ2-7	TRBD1	CATDRAAGEQYF	TGTGCCACGGACAGGGCTGCGGGCGAGCAGTACTTC
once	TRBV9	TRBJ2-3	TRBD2	CASSVVGGWTDTQYF	TGTGCCAGCAGCGTAGTGGGGGGGTGGACAGATACGCAGTATTTT
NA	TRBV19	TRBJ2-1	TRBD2	CASAPFSGGPGDEQFF	TGTGCCAGTGCACCTTTTAGCGGGGGGCCCGGCGATGAGCAGTTCTTC
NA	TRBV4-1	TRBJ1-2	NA	CASSQDGRAYGYTF	TGCGCCAGCAGCCAAGATGGCAGGGCGTATGGCTACACCTTC
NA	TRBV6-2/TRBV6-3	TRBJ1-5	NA	CASSYMGYSNQPQHF	TGTGCCAGCAGTTATATGGGATATAGCAATCAGCCCCAGCATTTT
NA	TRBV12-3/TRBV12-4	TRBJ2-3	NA	CASSFRDTQYF	TGTGCCAGCAGTTTCCGAGATACGCAGTATTTT
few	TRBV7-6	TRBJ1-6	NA	CASSSQTDYNSPLHF	TGTGCCAGCAGTTCCCAGACAGACTATAATTCACCCCTCCACTTT
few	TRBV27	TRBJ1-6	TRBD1	CASSSGTGVSYNSPLHF	TGTGCCAGCAGTTCCGGGACAGGGGTCTCCTATAATTCACCCCTCCACTTT
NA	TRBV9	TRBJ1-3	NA	CASSVPLCTTGNTIYF	TGTGCCAGCAGCGTCCCCCTATGTACGACTGGAAACACCATATATTTT
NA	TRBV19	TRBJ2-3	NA	CASSMWGFGTDTQYF	TGTGCCAGTAGTATGTGGGGGTTCGGCACAGATACGCAGTATTTT
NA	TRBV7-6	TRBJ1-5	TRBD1	CASSSGQGSQPQHF	TGTGCCAGCAGCTCGGGACAGGGGAGTCAGCCCCAGCATTTT
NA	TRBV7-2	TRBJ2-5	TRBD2	CASSAGLAGMNQETQYF	TGTGCCAGCAGCGCGGGACTAGCGGGGATGAATCAAGAGACCCAGTACTTC
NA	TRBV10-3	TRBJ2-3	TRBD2	CAISELGAGGWDTQYF	TGTGCCATCAGTGAGCTGGGTGCGGGGGGGTGGGATACGCAGTATTTT
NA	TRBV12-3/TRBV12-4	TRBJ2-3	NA	CASNTPRADTQYF	TGTGCCAGCAACACCCCTCGCGCAGATACGCAGTATTTT
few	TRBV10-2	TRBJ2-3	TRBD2	CASRKAGGNTDTQYF	TGCGCCAGCAGAAAAGCGGGGGGGAACACAGATACGCAGTATTTT
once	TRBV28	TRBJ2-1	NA	CASRLTGSYNEQFF	TGTGCCAGCAGGCTGACAGGTTCCTACAATGAGCAGTTCTTC
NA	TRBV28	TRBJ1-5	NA	CASSTTGTSNQPQHF	TGTGCCAGCAGCACAACAGGGACAAGCAATCAGCCCCAGCATTTT
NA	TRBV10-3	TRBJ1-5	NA	CAIRGDGDSNQPQHF	TGTGCCATCAGAGGGGACGGGGATAGCAATCAGCCCCAGCATTTT
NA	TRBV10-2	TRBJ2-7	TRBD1	CASSEPGTGGYEQYF	TGCGCCAGCAGTGAGCCCGGGACAGGGGGCTACGAGCAGTACTTC
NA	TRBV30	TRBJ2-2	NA	CAWILGGTGELFF	TGTGCCTGGATCCTCGGGGGTACCGGGGAGCTGTTTTTT
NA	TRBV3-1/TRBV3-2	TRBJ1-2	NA	CASSLDDGRGYGYTF	TGTGCCAGCAGCCTTGATGACGGGCGTGGCTATGGCTACACCTTC
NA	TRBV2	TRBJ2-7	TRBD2	CASTGTSGPYEQYF	TGTGCCAGCACCGGGACTAGCGGGCCCTACGAGCAGTACTTC
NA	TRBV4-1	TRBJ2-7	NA	CASSQDGRTKTYEQYF	TGCGCCAGCAGCCAAGATGGTAGGACTAAGACCTACGAGCAGTACTTC
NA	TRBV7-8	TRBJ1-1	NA	CASSPGRQNTEAFF	TGTGCCAGCAGCCCCGGACGGCAGAACACTGAAGCTTTCTTT
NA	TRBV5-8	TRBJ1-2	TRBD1	CASSPRTGGYYGYTF	TGTGCCAGCAGCCCCCGGACAGGGGGTTACTATGGCTACACCTTC
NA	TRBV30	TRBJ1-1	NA	CAWNSPNTEAFF	TGTGCCTGGAACTCACCGAACACTGAAGCTTTCTTT
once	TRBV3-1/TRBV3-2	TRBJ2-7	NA	CASSQDLATGSYEQYF	TGTGCCAGCAGCCAAGATTTAGCGACGGGGAGCTACGAGCAGTACTTC
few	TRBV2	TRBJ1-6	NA	CASSEATSGIGSPLHF	TGTGCCAGCAGTGAAGCCACTTCGGGGATCGGGTCACCCCTCCACTTT
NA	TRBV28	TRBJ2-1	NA	CASMTEIYNEQFF	TGTGCCAGCATGACAGAAATTTACAATGAGCAGTTCTTC
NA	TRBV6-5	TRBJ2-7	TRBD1	CASIPQGAFYEQYF	TGTGCCAGCATTCCACAGGGGGCATTCTACGAGCAGTACTTC